This T cell receptor beta chain was recorded in a study of monozygotic twins with inflammatory bowel disease. Every TCR library drew on approximately 3,700 ng of total RNA. TCRdb reprocessed the 5' RACE reads and keeps a single row for each CDR3 protein, giving no DNA. Its listing shows about 130,000 distinct CDR3 sequences. In germline, CDR1 is SGHTA, CDR2 FQGNSA. The length of the CDR3 is 16 residues. The chain couples TRBV7-2 to TRBJ2-7; TCRdb picks TRBD2, but there is no DNA to check that call. The sample comprised blood. This clonotype was obtained from a human donor with ulcerative colitis or Crohn's disease, or a healthy co-twin of an affected twin (not recorded which). This chain's CDR3 is CASSPSGLAGDYEQYF.